These 32 T cell receptor beta chains share one sample of origin, sequenced in a study of blood T cell repertoires in COVID-19. The protocol was immunoSEQ multiplex PCR, while the TCRdb copy is restricted to in-frame clones and leaves out a portion. The sample lists 200,000 or so clones, just over 85% occurring once. Sequenced material: PBMCs or T cells enriched from blood (not recorded which). Receptors originate from a woman aged 40-49 years with acute COVID-19.

This chain uses TRBV5-1 with TRBJ2-1; 8 bases line up with TRBD2. This CDR3 spans 15 amino acids. Per germline, CDR1 SGHRS and CDR2 YFSETQ. Germline trimming cut 0 bases from V and 3 bases from J; bases unmatched to any gene: 2. The CDR3 loop is CASSLGAGGYNEQFF. The CDR3 nucleotides are TGCGCCAGCAGCTTGGGCGCGGGGGGCTACAATGAGCAGTTCTTC. Variable domain in full (rest from reference TRBV5-1 and TRBJ2-1): KAGVTQTPRYLIKTRGQQVTLSCSPISGHRSVSWYQQTPGQGLQFLFEYFSETQRNKGNFPGRFSGRQFSNSRSEMNVSTLELGDSALYLCASSLGAGGYNEQFFGPGTRLTVL.

The CDR3 spells CASVGRESYEQYF. The CDR3 nucleotides read TGTGCCAGCGTAGGCAGGGAATCCTACGAGCAGTACTTC. The chain recombines TRBV3-1 (or the pseudogene TRBV3-2) with TRBJ2-7; D is possibly TRBD1 (5 bases). The CDR3 has 13 amino acids. V shed 8 bases and J shed 1 base, with 12 bases lying between them. CDR1 and CDR2 (germline): LGHDT, YNNKEL (reference sequence).

This sequence joins TRBV19 and TRBJ1-6; 7 positions match TRBD1. CDR1 and CDR2 (germline): LNHDA, SQIVND (reference sequence). This CDR3 contains 15 residues. V trimming: 6 bases; J trimming: 5 bases; junction bases outside the gene matches: 7. The CDR3 DNA is TGTGCCAGTAGGACCACAGGGGTCAATAATTCACCCCTCCACTTT. It encodes CASRTTGVNNSPLHF.

V usage is TRBV4-1 and J usage is TRBJ1-1; no clear D. The CDR3 runs to 14 residues. V shed 1 base and J shed 2 bases, with 8 bases lying between them. Germline lookup yields CDR1 MGHRA and CDR2 YSYEKL. CDR3 sequence reads: CASSQGRFNTEAFF. CDR3 in DNA: TGCGCCAGCAGCCAAGGTCGGTTCAACACTGAAGCTTTCTTT.

This clone was counted once. DNA of the CDR3: TGCGCCAGCAGCCAAGCCACGACAGGCCCCTATGGCTACACCTTC. This encodes CASSQATTGPYGYTF. The chain joins TRBV4-3 to TRBJ1-2; weak D call: TRBD1 (6 bases). Germline CDR1 and CDR2: LGHNA and YSLEER. This CDR3 has 15 residues. V gave up 1 base and J gave up 4 bases, with 13 bases separating them.

The V call is TRBV11-2, the J call TRBJ1-2, with a tentative D call TRBD1 (6 bases). The germline V gene encodes CDR1 SGHAT and CDR2 FQNNGV. The CDR3 is 16 residues long. V shed 4 bases and J shed 1 base, with 16 bases lying between them. The CDR3 loop is CASSSQGGVGNYGYTF. The CDR3 region has the DNA TGTGCCAGCAGCTCCCAAGGGGGGGTTGGTAACTATGGCTACACCTTC.

The J gene is TRBJ1-1, the V gene TRBV5-1; D unclear. Trimming cost V 6 bases and J 4 bases, with 13 bases left between them. Germline-derived CDR1 and CDR2 are SGHRS and YFSETQ. The CDR3 has 13 amino acids. The CDR3 reads CASTPGTTTEAFF. In DNA, the CDR3 is TGCGCCAGCACCCCGGGAACCACCACTGAAGCTTTCTTT.

The chain carries TRBV7-9 and TRBJ1-2, with D maybe TRBD1 (6 bases). The CDR3 runs to 13 residues. The germline CDR1 and CDR2 sequences are SEHNR and FQNEAQ (reference sequence). V lost 6 bases and J 4 bases, leaving 12 bases between the germline ends. The CDR3 nucleotides are TGTGCCAGCAGTCCAGGGGCCGGCTATGGCTACACCTTC. This translates into CASSPGAGYGYTF.

This chain joins TRBV7-3 and TRBJ2-1; 8 bases match TRBD2. The CDR3 is 15 amino acids. Germline V gives CDR1 SGHTA, CDR2 FQGTGA. Trimming removed 5 bases from V and 8 bases from J; junction bases left unmatched: 11. Here the CDR3 DNA reads TGTGCCAGCAGCCTCACACGGGGGGGCAGGGATGAGCAGTTCTTC. Translating gives CASSLTRGGRDEQFF.

This clone appeared a single time. Other nucleotide sequences from this sample produce the same CDR3. The chain joins TRBV11-2 to TRBJ2-1; 8 bases agree with TRBD2. CDR1 is SGHAT and CDR2 is FQNNGV in the germline V gene. V lost 5 bases, J lost 3 bases, and 3 bases stayed unmatched. The CDR3 is made up of 14 amino acids. As DNA, the CDR3 is TGTGCCAGCAGCCTTAGCGGGGTCTACAATGAGCAGTTCTTC. It encodes CASSLSGVYNEQFF.

This chain connects TRBV3-1 (or the pseudogene TRBV3-2) to TRBJ2-1; 7 bases fit TRBD1. The CDR3 runs to 17 residues. Germline lookup yields CDR1 LGHDT and CDR2 YNNKEL (reference sequence). V lost 4 bases, J lost 10 bases, and 19 bases stayed unmatched. In DNA form, the CDR3 reads TGTGCCAGCAGCCTAAGAGGGGGCCTAAACTCGCGCTACGAGCAGTTCTTC. Translated: CASSLRGGLNSRYEQFF.

This sequence joins TRBV6-6 and TRBJ1-6; 10 bases align to TRBD1. The CDR3 has 20 amino acids. The germline V gene encodes CDR1 MNHNY and CDR2 SVGAGI (reference sequence). V gave up 6 bases and J gave up 0 bases; unmatched junction bases: 14. This CDR3 reads CASSTPRDRGQSSYNSPLHF. CDR3 DNA: TGTGCCAGCAGCACACCCCGGGACAGGGGCCAAAGCTCCTATAATTCACCCCTCCACTTT.

The gene calls are TRBV10-2 and TRBJ2-5; 10 bases fit TRBD1. In germline, CDR1 is WSHSY, CDR2 SAAADI. J was trimmed by 5 bases and V by 6 bases; bases with no gene match: 12. This CDR3 comprises 16 residues. This chain's CDR3 is CASRPDRGRAGETQYF. The CDR3 coding sequence is TGCGCCAGCAGGCCCGACAGGGGGCGGGCTGGGGAGACCCAGTACTTC.

The chain uses TRBV6-5 and TRBJ1-2; D not resolved. V was trimmed by 7 bases and J by 7 bases, leaving 13 bases between them. The CDR3 covers 12 residues. Per germline, CDR1 MNHEY and CDR2 SVGAGI. In DNA form, the CDR3 reads TGTGCCAGCACCCAAAGCCGGGTTGGCTACACCTTC. Its translation is CASTQSRVGYTF.

V and J are TRBV11-1 and TRBJ2-1, with TRBD1 matching 7 bases. This CDR3 has 13 residues. Per germline, CDR1 SGHAT and CDR2 FQDESV (reference sequence). V lost 5 bases to trimming and J lost 5 bases; unmatched junction nucleotides: 3. The CDR3 loop is CASSQGQHNEQFF. CDR3 DNA: TGTGCCAGCAGCCAGGGACAGCACAATGAGCAGTTCTTC.

This clone has a handful of counts. This chain links TRBV10-3 with TRBJ2-7, with D tentatively TRBD2 (6 bases). This CDR3 has 14 amino acids. V dropped 3 bases and J dropped 0 bases, with 9 bases sitting between them. Germline CDR1 ENHRY, CDR2 SYGVKD. CDR3 nucleotides: TGTGCCATCAGTGATGGGGACTTCTCCTACGAGCAGTACTTC. This gives the protein CAISDGDFSYEQYF.

The rearrangement links TRBV9 to TRBJ2-5, with unresolved D. The V gene lost 0 bases and the J gene lost 0 bases, with 9 bases spanning the gap. CDR3 size: 15 residues. Germline CDR1 and CDR2: SGDLS and YYNGEE. The CDR3 loop reads CASSVAGAYQETQYF. The DNA of the CDR3 is TGTGCCAGCAGCGTAGCAGGCGCGTACCAAGAGACCCAGTACTTC.

CDR3 sequence: CASSLRLGETQYF. CDR3 nucleotides: TGCGCCAGCAGCCTCAGACTAGGGGAGACCCAGTACTTC. The chain recombines TRBV4-1 with TRBJ2-5, with D perhaps TRBD2 (6 bases). Per germline, CDR1 MGHRA and CDR2 YSYEKL. The V and J ends lost 4 bases and 5 bases respectively, with 11 bases between them. The CDR3 is 13 residues long.

As DNA, the CDR3 is TGTGCCAGCAGCCACAGGGACGTGACTGAAGCTTTCTTT. This encodes CASSHRDVTEAFF. This sequence joins TRBV7-9 and TRBJ1-1; TRBD1 might be the D (6 bases). CDR1 and CDR2 from the germline V gene are SEHNR and FQNEAQ (reference sequence). V dropped 5 bases and J dropped 5 bases, with 12 bases sitting between them. The CDR3 has 13 amino acids.

This sequence joins TRBV9 and TRBJ2-2, with TRBD2 matching 8 bases. The trim removed 2 bases at V and 6 bases at J, leaving 6 bases unmatched. The CDR3 covers 15 residues. Germline CDR1 and CDR2: SGDLS and YYNGEE. CDR3 loop: CASSVSGVGPGELFF. As DNA, the CDR3 is TGTGCCAGCAGCGTTAGCGGGGTGGGGCCCGGGGAGCTGTTTTTT.

The CDR3 loop reads CASSLLYGDNEKLFF. The CDR3, as DNA: TGTGCCAGCAGCTTATTGTACGGGGATAATGAAAAACTGTTTTTT. V and J are TRBV11-2 and TRBJ1-4; no clear D gene. This CDR3 comprises 15 residues. The V end lost 2 bases, the J end lost 4 bases, and 11 bases lay between the germline ends. Germline CDR1 is SGHAT and CDR2 is FQNNGV.

The V gene is TRBV18, the J gene TRBJ2-2; D is unclear. CDR3 length: 15 amino acids. Germline CDR1 KGHSH, CDR2 LQKENI. V dropped 1 base and J dropped 4 bases, with 10 bases sitting between them. The CDR3 sequence is CASSPLRVVTGELFF. The CDR3 coding sequence is TGTGCCAGCTCACCACTTCGGGTGGTCACCGGGGAGCTGTTTTTT.

V is TRBV5-6 and J is TRBJ1-1, with D unresolved. This CDR3 is 13 amino acids long. Germline loops: CDR1 SGHDT, CDR2 YYEEEE. V dropped 2 bases and J dropped 7 bases, with 12 bases sitting between them. CDR3 loop: CASSFGTEVEAFF. In DNA form, the CDR3 reads TGTGCCAGCAGCTTTGGAACCGAGGTTGAAGCTTTCTTT.

V and J are TRBV7-2 and TRBJ1-2; 7 positions agree with TRBD1. This CDR3 spans 14 amino acids. Germline V lookup: CDR1 SGHTA, CDR2 FQGNSA. Losses at the gene ends were 4 bases for V and 8 bases for J; bases not matched to a gene: 10. CDR3 residues: CASSSRDSRRGYTF. CDR3 DNA: TGTGCCAGCAGCTCCCGGGACAGCCGGCGAGGCTACACCTTC.

The rearrangement links TRBV5-6 to TRBJ1-1, with a tentative D call TRBD1 (6 bases). This CDR3 spans 16 amino acids. Germline CDR1 is SGHDT and CDR2 is YYEEEE. Trimming cost V 2 bases and J 1 base, with 15 bases left between them. As DNA, the CDR3 is TGTGCCAGCAGCTTACCGGACAGTCGGTCGAACACTGAAGCTTTCTTT. Translation gives CASSLPDSRSNTEAFF.

The chain links TRBV7-8 to TRBJ1-1; D not resolved. The length of the CDR3 is 11 residues. The V gene's germline CDR1 is SGHVS and CDR2 FQNEAQ. Trimming cost V 2 bases and J 5 bases, with 3 bases left between them. As DNA, the CDR3 is TGTGCCAGCAGCTTATCTACTGAAGCTTTCTTT. This translates into CASSLSTEAFF.

This sequence joins TRBV7-3 and TRBJ2-2; 7 nucleotides agree with TRBD1. Trimming cost V 5 bases and J 5 bases; bases outside gene matches: 8. There are 15 residues in the CDR3. Looked up from germline, CDR1 is SGHTA and CDR2 is FQGTGA. CDR3 nucleotides: TGTGCCAGCAGCGCGTACCTGACAGGGACCGGGGAGCTGTTTTTT. Translation: CASSAYLTGTGELFF.

This chain joins TRBV19 and TRBJ2-7; 8 bases line up with TRBD1. This CDR3 is built from 15 residues. The V and J ends lost 8 bases and 2 bases, in that order; junction bases with no gene match: 11. CDR1 and CDR2 from the germline V gene are LNHDA and SQIVND (reference sequence). CDR3: CASSYNVGQAYEQYF. The DNA for the CDR3 is TGTGCCAGTTCCTATAACGTGGGACAGGCCTACGAGCAGTACTTC. The full variable domain, completed using reference TRBV19 and TRBJ2-7, is DGGITQSPKYLFRKEGQNVTLSCEQNLNHDAMYWYRQDPGQGLRLIYYSQIVNDFQKGDIAEGYSVSREKKESFPLTVTSAQKNPTAFYLCASSYNVGQAYEQYFGPGTRLTVT.

The genes are TRBV29-1 and TRBJ1-1, with 7 bases aligning to TRBD1. In germline, CDR1 is SQVTM, CDR2 ANQGSEA. After removal of 7 bases from V and 0 bases from J, the junction contained 5 bases not matched to a gene. This CDR3 contains 13 residues. Written as DNA, the CDR3 is TGCAGCGCTAGAACAGGGGTGAACACTGAAGCTTTCTTT. It is translated as CSARTGVNTEAFF.

The genes are TRBV30 and TRBJ2-1, with D perhaps TRBD2 (6 bases). V lost 2 bases and J 4 bases, leaving 9 bases between the germline ends. From germline, CDR1 is GTSNPN and CDR2 SVGIG (reference sequence). This CDR3 contains 13 residues. CDR3 DNA: TGTGCCTGGAGTAAAGGGACTTACAATGAGCAGTTCTTC. Translated, it gives CAWSKGTYNEQFF.

This chain uses TRBV7-3 with TRBJ1-1; tentative D call: TRBD1 (5 bases). Trimming pared 2 bases from V and 1 base from J, leaving 8 bases between. The germline V gene has CDR1 SGHTA and CDR2 FQGTGA. The CDR3 is 14 residues long. CDR3 nucleotides: TGTGCCAGCAGCTTAGGACACGAGAACACTGAAGCTTTCTTT. Translated, it gives CASSLGHENTEAFF.

The rearrangement links TRBV4-3 to TRBJ1-1, with 8 bases lining up with TRBD1. CDR1 is LGHNA, CDR2 YSLEER, per germline. Trimming cost V 1 base and J 5 bases; bases outside gene matches: 6. This CDR3 has 15 residues. CDR3 loop: CASSQVGRGQTEAFF. In DNA, the CDR3 is TGCGCCAGCAGCCAAGTCGGCAGGGGGCAAACTGAAGCTTTCTTT.